This TCR beta chain was found in a study of blood T cell repertoires in COVID-19. Across the study: Samples representing acute and convalescent COVID-19 were sourced from the United States, Italy and Spain. T cells, B-cell-depleted T cells, or PBMCs provided the cDNA or gDNA that served as material.

Original handling: Estimation of nucleated cell counts relied on the amplification of reference gene primers. The assay was immunoSEQ multiplex PCR, and TCRdb's table has in-frame clones only and misses some. That table furnishes V, J and clone size, whereas the DNA furnished D and trimming. The sample lists around 100,000 clones; over 80% were seen once. This CDR3 comprises 15 residues. Germline CDR1 and CDR2: SQVTM and ANQGSEA. Trimming cost V 6 bases and J 0 bases; bases outside gene matches: 7. The sample comprised peripheral blood. The chain has TRBV29-1 and TRBJ2-7, with 11 bases identical to TRBD2. The sequence derives from a woman aged 70-85 years with acute or convalescent COVID-19. The DNA of the CDR3 is TGCAGCGTCTTTCTAGCGGGAGGCAGCTCCTACGAGCAGTACTTC. Translating gives CSVFLAGGSSYEQYF.